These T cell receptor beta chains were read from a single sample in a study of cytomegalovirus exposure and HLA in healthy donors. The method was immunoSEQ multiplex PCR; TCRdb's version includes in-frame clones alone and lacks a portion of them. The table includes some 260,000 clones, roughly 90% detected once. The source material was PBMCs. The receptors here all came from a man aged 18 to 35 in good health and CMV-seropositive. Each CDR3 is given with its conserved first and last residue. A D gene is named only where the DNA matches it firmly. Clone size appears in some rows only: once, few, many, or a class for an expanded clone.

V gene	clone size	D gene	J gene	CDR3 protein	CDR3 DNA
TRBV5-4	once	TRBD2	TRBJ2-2	CASSSGGVLAGGELFF	TGTGCCAGCAGCTCGGGCGGTGTCCTAGCGGGAGGGGAGCTGTTTTTT
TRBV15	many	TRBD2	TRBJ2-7	CATSRDRASGRSEQYF	TGTGCCACCAGCAGAGATCGGGCTAGCGGGAGGAGCGAGCAGTACTTC
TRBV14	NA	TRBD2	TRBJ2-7	CASSRAQEAGDEQYF	TGTGCCAGCAGCCGGGCCCAAGAAGCGGGAGATGAGCAGTACTTC
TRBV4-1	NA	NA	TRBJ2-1	CASSPPGRATTNEQFF	TGCGCCAGCAGCCCGCCAGGCAGGGCTACTACCAATGAGCAGTTCTTC
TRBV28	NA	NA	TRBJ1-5	CASSLVRDIYSNQPQHF	TGTGCCAGCAGTTTAGTGAGGGACATCTATAGCAATCAGCCCCAGCATTTT
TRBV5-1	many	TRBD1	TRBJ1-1	CASSLGQGSNTEAFF	TGCGCCAGCAGCTTGGGACAGGGGAGTAACACTGAAGCTTTCTTT
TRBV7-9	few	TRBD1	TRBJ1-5	CASSLGAGGRQSNQPQHF	TGTGCCAGCAGCTTAGGAGCAGGGGGACGACAAAGCAATCAGCCCCAGCATTTT
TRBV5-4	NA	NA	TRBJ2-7	CASSLEGGWDYEQYF	TGTGCCAGCAGCTTGGAGGGGGGATGGGACTACGAGCAGTACTTC
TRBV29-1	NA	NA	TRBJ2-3	CSVEKGRTDTQYF	TGCAGCGTTGAGAAGGGTAGGACAGATACGCAGTATTTT
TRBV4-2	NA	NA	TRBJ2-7	CASSQGTETYEQYF	TGTGCCAGCAGCCAAGGGACGGAAACCTACGAGCAGTACTTC
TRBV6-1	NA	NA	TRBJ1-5	CASSEGTYFPNSNQPQHF	TGTGCCAGCAGTGAAGGGACTTATTTTCCTAATAGCAATCAGCCCCAGCATTTT
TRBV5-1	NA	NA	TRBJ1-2	CASRFGVTSNYGYTF	TGCGCCAGCAGGTTTGGCGTCACCTCTAACTATGGCTACACCTTC
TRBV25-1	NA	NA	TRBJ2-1	CASSGKGAGSYNEQFF	TGTGCCAGCAGTGGGAAGGGAGCAGGATCCTACAATGAGCAGTTCTTC
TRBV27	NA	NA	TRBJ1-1	CASSFRGGTEAFF	TGTGCCAGCAGTTTCAGGGGAGGCACTGAAGCTTTCTTT
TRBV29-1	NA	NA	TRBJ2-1	CSVEGRVLYNEQFF	TGCAGCGTTGAGGGGCGGGTGCTCTACAATGAGCAGTTCTTC
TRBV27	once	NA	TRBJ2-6	CASSKRGSGANVLTF	TGTGCCAGCAGCAAACGGGGGTCTGGGGCCAACGTCCTGACTTTC
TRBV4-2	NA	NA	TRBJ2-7	CASSQDTHRETFSYEQYF	TGTGCCAGCAGCCAAGATACGCACAGAGAAACCTTTAGCTACGAGCAGTACTTC
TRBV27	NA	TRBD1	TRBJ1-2	CASTDPGGGYTF	TGTGCCAGCACCGACCCAGGGGGTGGCTACACCTTC
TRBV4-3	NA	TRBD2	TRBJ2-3	CASSQDPLAGSDTQYF	TGCGCCAGCAGCCAAGACCCCCTAGCGGGATCCGATACGCAGTATTTT
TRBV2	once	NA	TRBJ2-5	CASSRTQETQYF	TGTGCCAGCAGCCGCACTCAAGAGACCCAGTACTTC
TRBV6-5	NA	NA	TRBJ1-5	CASRDPGTNQPQHF	TGTGCCAGCAGGGACCCGGGGACCAATCAGCCCCAGCATTTT
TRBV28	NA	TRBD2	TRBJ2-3	CASRTTGWSSGSSRPSTDTQYF	TGTGCCAGCAGGACGACAGGGTGGTCTAGCGGGAGTTCTCGTCCTAGCACAGATACGCAGTATTTT
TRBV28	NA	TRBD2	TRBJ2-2	CASLTWTSGSGELFF	TGTGCCAGCTTGACTTGGACTAGCGGGTCCGGGGAGCTGTTTTTT
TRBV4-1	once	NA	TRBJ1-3	CASTSSRQTRRRYF	TGCGCCAGCACCTCCTCCAGACAGACTAGGCGTCGATATTTT
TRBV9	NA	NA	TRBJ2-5	CASSEQVGSGQETQYF	TGTGCCAGCAGCGAGCAAGTTGGGAGTGGACAAGAGACCCAGTACTTC
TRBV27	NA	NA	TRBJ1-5	CASSKTGGLIQPQHF	TGTGCCAGCAGTAAGACGGGCGGATTGATTCAGCCCCAGCATTTT
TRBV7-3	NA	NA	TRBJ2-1	CASSSTGPETYNEQFF	TGTGCCAGCAGCTCCACCGGCCCTGAGACCTACAATGAGCAGTTCTTC
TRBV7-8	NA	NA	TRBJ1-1	CASSLGMNTEAFF	TGTGCCAGCAGCTTAGGCATGAACACTGAAGCTTTCTTT